This T cell receptor beta chain was captured by sequencing in a study of blood T cell repertoires in COVID-19. Study summary: Acute-phase and convalescent COVID-19 samples originated in the United States, Italy and Spain. In each case, the material was cDNA or gDNA derived from T cells, B-cell-depleted T cells, or PBMCs.

Authors' processing steps: Quantification of nucleated cells was approximated via reference gene primer amplification. Data came from immunoSEQ multiplex PCR; TCRdb stores just in-frame clones and leaves some out. That table supplies the V and J calls and clone size; D and trimming were determined from the DNA. This table has roughly 300,000 clones, 65% to 90% appearing once. The CDR3 sequence is 12 residues long. The trim removed 5 bases at V and 4 bases at J, leaving 3 bases unmatched. CDR1 is SGHRS and CDR2 is YFSETQ in the germline V gene. The chain links TRBV5-1 to TRBJ2-7; 7 bases are shared with TRBD1. The sequenced sample was peripheral blood. This clonotype originated in a human donor in a cohort sampled during active COVID-19. Here the CDR3 reads CASRLGQYEQYF. In DNA, the CDR3 is TGCGCCAGCAGGCTGGGACAGTACGAGCAGTACTTC.